The T cell receptor (beta chain) described here comes from a study of T cell responses to AZD1222 COVID-19 vaccine. Profiling relied on immunoSEQ multiplex PCR, and the TCRdb table lists in-frame clones only, not all of them. The sample holds 130,000 to 150,000 clones; 89% are singletons and the top ten take roughly 4.7%. Study conclusions and caveats: Spike was spanned by vaccine-associated CD4 TCRs, with dominance at 160-218 and 743-854.

Trimming took off 0 bases at V and 6 bases at J, with 12 bases between the two ends. Per the germline V gene, CDR1 is LGHNA and CDR2 is YSLEER. This CDR3 contains 15 residues. Comments on this clone: As yet, its antigen is unknown.

The chain joins TRBV4-3 to TRBJ1-5, with a weak D call TRBD1 (6 bases). The TCR was taken from an adult in good health. The sequencing here drew on peripheral blood, taken on day 0 of AZD1222 vaccination. CDR3 amino acids: CASSQEPQGSQPQHF. Written as DNA, the CDR3 is TGCGCCAGCAGCCAAGAGCCACAGGGAAGTCAGCCCCAGCATTTT.